This T cell receptor beta chain was documented in a study of cytomegalovirus exposure and HLA in healthy donors. This CDR3 is 11 amino acids long. Trimming took 7 bases from V and 4 from J, leaving 8 bases between them. Germline CDR1 SGHRS, CDR2 YFSETQ. In the PCR, 60 Vbeta and 13 Jbeta primers were used. Assay used: immunoSEQ multiplex PCR; TCRdb lists only in-frame clones, some missing. The sample consists of approximately 150,000 clones, around 78% of them appearing once. Sample: PBMCs. The chain employs TRBV5-1 and TRBJ1-1; a possible D gene is TRBD1 (6 bases). The clonotype comes from a woman between 18 and 29 years old in good health and CMV-seropositive. The CDR3 reads CASGRGTEAFF. CDR3 coding DNA: TGCGCCAGCGGCAGGGGCACTGAAGCTTTCTTT. Together with reference TRBV5-1 and TRBJ1-1, the CDR3 gives the full variable domain: KAGVTQTPRYLIKTRGQQVTLSCSPISGHRSVSWYQQTPGQGLQFLFEYFSETQRNKGNFPGRFSGRQFSNSRSEMNVSTLELGDSALYLCASGRGTEAFFGQGTRLTVV.